The 14 T cell receptor beta chains given below trace back to one sample, sequenced in a study of chemoradiotherapy in HPV16-positive cancers. Measured with immunoSEQ multiplex PCR; TCRdb has only the in-frame clones, and not every one. This table holds some 1,000 clones, approximately 94% found once. The sequencing used tumor tissue, collected from a patient who underwent chemoradiotherapy. These receptors originate from a human donor with HPV-associated anogenital cancer.

V is TRBV30 and J is TRBJ2-7, with unresolved D. Germline CDR1 and CDR2: GTSNPN and SVGIG (reference sequence). This CDR3 has 13 amino acids. Deletions cut 1 base from V and 0 bases from J, with 7 bases between. CDR3 residues: CAWSGQISYEQYF. DNA for the CDR3: TGTGCCTGGAGTGGACAAATCTCCTACGAGCAGTACTTC. The complete variable domain, with remaining parts taken from reference TRBV30 and TRBJ2-7, reads SQTIHQWPATLVQPVGSPLSLECTVEGTSNPNLYWYRQAAGRGLQLLFYSVGIGQISSEVPQNLSASRPQDRQFILSSKKLLLSDSGFYLCAWSGQISYEQYFGPGTRLTVT.

The rearrangement links TRBV11-2 to TRBJ2-1; D might be TRBD1 or TRBD2, each matching 5 bases. The CDR3 has 13 amino acids. Germline CDR1 is SGHAT and CDR2 is FQNNGV. Trimming cost V 5 bases and J 2 bases, with 7 bases left between them. The CDR3 region is CASSTGPYNEQFF. The CDR3 DNA follows: TGTGCCAGCAGCACGGGGCCCTACAATGAGCAGTTCTTC.

The CDR3, as DNA: TGTGCCAGCAACCGACAGGGTTGGAACGGGGAGCTGTTTTTT. It codes for CASNRQGWNGELFF. The chain recombines TRBV7-9 with TRBJ2-2, with TRBD1 matching 7 bases. The CDR3 has 14 amino acids. The germline gives CDR1 SEHNR, CDR2 FQNEAQ (reference sequence). The trim removed 7 bases at V and 7 bases at J, leaving 9 bases unmatched. Full variable domain (outside the CDR3, taken from reference TRBV7-9 and TRBJ2-2): DTGVSQNPRHKITKRGQNVTFRCDPISEHNRLYWYRQTLGQGPEFLTYFQNEAQLEKSRLLSDRFSAERPKGSFSTLEIQRTEQGDSAMYLCASNRQGWNGELFFGEGSRLTVL.

This chain connects TRBV4-1 to TRBJ2-5; 13 bases agree with TRBD2. With V trimmed by 1 base and J by 4 bases, 6 bases remained unmatched. The germline gives CDR1 MGHRA, CDR2 YSYEKL. The CDR3 runs to 17 residues. The DNA of the CDR3 is TGCGCCAGCAGCCAAGCAAGGGGACTAGCGGGGTCAGAGACCCAGTACTTC. The encoded protein is CASSQARGLAGSETQYF.

The chain joins TRBV30 to TRBJ1-2; D is unresolved. Germline CDR1 is GTSNPN and CDR2 is SVGIG (reference sequence). The germline V and J ends were trimmed by 0 bases and 2 bases, with 7 bases remaining between them. This CDR3 comprises 13 residues. The DNA for the CDR3 is TGTGCCTGGAGTGTATATTCAAACTATGGCTACACCTTC. Translating it yields CAWSVYSNYGYTF.

Only one count was recorded for this clone. The rearrangement uses TRBV7-3 and TRBJ2-3; 10 bases are a match to TRBD2. Trimming cost V 0 bases and J 1 base; bases outside gene matches: 1. This CDR3 is built from 16 residues. CDR1 and CDR2 from the germline V gene are SGHTA and FQGTGA. This chain's CDR3 is CASSLTGTSGTDTQYF. CDR3 in DNA: TGTGCCAGCAGCTTAACGGGGACTAGCGGCACAGATACGCAGTATTTT.

This chain uses TRBV18 with TRBJ1-4; TRBD1 is a possible D gene (5 bases). Germline lookup yields CDR1 KGHSH and CDR2 LQKENI. The CDR3 is 14 residues long. The V gene lost 5 bases and the J gene lost 7 bases, with 14 bases spanning the gap. The CDR3 nucleotides are TGTGCCAGCTCAGGGAGACAGACCATTGAAAAACTGTTTTTT. Translating gives CASSGRQTIEKLFF.

The chain joins TRBV4-1 to TRBJ1-5, with 9 positions matching TRBD1. CDR3 length: 15 residues. Looked up from germline, CDR1 is MGHRA and CDR2 is YSYEKL. The V and J ends lost 7 bases and 6 bases, in that order; junction bases with no gene match: 10. CDR3 DNA: TGCGCCAGCAACCTGGACAGGGGCAGTACTCAGCCCCAGCATTTT. It codes for CASNLDRGSTQPQHF.

The chain uses TRBV6-5 and TRBJ1-2; perhaps TRBD1 as D (5 bases). Germline CDR1 MNHEY, CDR2 SVGAGI. This CDR3 is built from 14 residues. V was shortened by 0 bases and J by 8 bases, with 13 bases between the two germline ends. CDR3 protein: CASSYSRGARGYTF. The CDR3, as DNA: TGTGCCAGCAGTTACTCGCGGGGCGCGAGGGGCTACACCTTC.

V gene TRBV6-5 combines with J gene TRBJ2-1; TRBD2 agrees at 9 bases. Germline loops: CDR1 MNHEY, CDR2 SVGAGI. V shed 2 bases, J shed 9 bases, and the junction held 11 bases outside the gene matches. CDR3 size: 16 residues. The CDR3 reads CASSYRSGGSRVEQFF. As DNA, the CDR3 is TGTGCCAGCAGTTACCGGAGCGGGGGGTCGCGGGTTGAGCAGTTCTTC.

This rearrangement joins TRBV18 to TRBJ1-5, with D possibly TRBD1 on 6 matching bases. The V end lost 6 bases, the J end lost 2 bases, and 14 bases lay between the germline ends. The CDR3 covers 15 residues. Germline lookup yields CDR1 KGHSH and CDR2 LQKENI. The CDR3 is CASSPDRGGNQPQHF. The CDR3 bases are TGTGCCAGCTCTCCGGACAGAGGGGGCAATCAGCCCCAGCATTTT.

This clone was observed a single time. The junction and the germline gene differ at one end; a read error may be behind it. The chain combines TRBV11-2 with TRBJ1-2; tentative D call: TRBD1 (6 bases). The CDR3 loop spans 13 amino acids. Germline CDR1 SGHAT, CDR2 FQNNGV. The CDR3 spells CASSLDRTRGYTF. The CDR3 region has the DNA TGTGCCAGCAGCCTAGACAGGACTAGAGGCTACACCTTC.

J is TRBJ2-6 and V is TRBV28; D unclear. V lost 5 bases, J lost 5 bases, and 22 bases lay in between. This CDR3 comprises 18 residues. The V gene's germline CDR1 is MDHEN and CDR2 SYDVKM. Here the CDR3 DNA reads TGTGCCAGCAGTAGGCAGACTTTGACACAAAGTCGGGCCAACGTCCTGACTTTC. Protein sequence: CASSRQTLTQSRANVLTF.

This chain links TRBV9 with TRBJ1-3; D unclear. The V and J ends lost 3 bases and 4 bases respectively, with 11 bases between them. The germline V gene encodes CDR1 SGDLS and CDR2 YYNGEE. The CDR3 spans 14 residues. As DNA, the CDR3 is TGTGCCAGCAGCGCGGCGTTCTCGGGAAACACCATATATTTT. Protein: CASSAAFSGNTIYF.